One sample yielded the 28 T cell receptor beta chains listed below, sequenced in a study of cytomegalovirus exposure and HLA in healthy donors. The study ran its PCR with 60 Vbeta and 13 Jbeta primers. Measured with immunoSEQ multiplex PCR; TCRdb has only the in-frame clones, and not every one. The sample totals around 76,000 clones. Material: PBMCs. Receptor source: a man in his forties in good health and CMV-seronegative.

The chain couples TRBV18 to TRBJ2-6; 10 nucleotides align to TRBD1. Germline loops: CDR1 KGHSH, CDR2 LQKENI. The CDR3 contains 17 residues. V shed 4 bases, J shed 2 bases, and the junction held 5 bases outside the gene matches. The CDR3 sequence is CASSHRDRGPGANVLTF. For the CDR3, the DNA is TGTGCCAGCTCACACCGGGACAGGGGCCCTGGGGCCAACGTCCTGACTTTC.

As regards this clone: Germline is not matched at one junction end, which may reflect a read error. This chain joins TRBV2 and TRBJ2-5; possible D gene TRBD1, 6 bases. CDR1 is SNHLY and CDR2 is FYNNEI in the germline V gene. The CDR3 extends over 14 amino acids. CDR3 sequence reads: CASSEDTHSGQTNF. The CDR3 nucleotides are TGTGCCAGCAGTGAAGACACACATTCGGGACAAACGAACTTC.

The chain has TRBV6-6 and TRBJ1-5; tentatively, D is TRBD1 (5 bases). Trimming left V 7 bases short and J 5 bases short, with 21 bases between. Per the germline V gene, CDR1 is MNHNY and CDR2 is SVGAGI (reference sequence). The CDR3 has 16 residues. The CDR3 spells CASTPRGGAVDQPQHF. The CDR3 region has the DNA TGTGCCAGCACCCCACGGGGAGGGGCTGTCGATCAGCCCCAGCATTTT.

V usage is TRBV30 and J usage is TRBJ2-5; TRBD1 agrees at 8 bases. V lost 4 bases to trimming and J lost 2 bases; unmatched junction nucleotides: 12. There are 16 residues in the CDR3. Germline CDR1 GTSNPN, CDR2 SVGIG (reference sequence). CDR3 loop: CAWTTGTGITQETQYF. The CDR3 DNA sequence: TGTGCCTGGACGACGGGGACAGGCATCACTCAAGAGACCCAGTACTTC.

The V and J genes are TRBV5-4 and TRBJ2-2; TRBD2 aligns across 7 bases. Germline values: CDR1 SGHNT, CDR2 YYREEE (reference sequence). V lost 4 bases and J lost 4; bases outside the gene matches: 10. This CDR3 is 16 amino acids long. The CDR3 loop is CASSNQTSRLTGELFF. DNA of the CDR3: TGTGCCAGCAGCAATCAGACTAGCCGCCTCACCGGGGAGCTGTTTTTT. The whole variable domain, filled in from reference TRBV5-4 and TRBJ2-2, reads ETGVTQSPTHLIKTRGQQVTLRCSSQSGHNTVSWYQQALGQGPQFIFQYYREEENGRGNFPPRFSGLQFPNYSSELNVNALELDDSALYLCASSNQTSRLTGELFFGEGSRLTVL.

This chain connects TRBV7-2 to TRBJ1-1, with unresolved D. The CDR3 loop spans 13 amino acids. V was clipped by 6 bases and J by 0 bases, with 8 bases between them. Germline V lookup: CDR1 SGHTA, CDR2 FQGNSA. CDR3 loop: CASREGLNTEAFF. In nucleotides, the CDR3 is TGTGCCAGCAGGGAGGGATTGAACACTGAAGCTTTCTTT.

The rearrangement uses TRBV10-1 and TRBJ2-2, with D maybe TRBD1 (6 bases). Per the germline V gene, CDR1 is WNHNN and CDR2 is SYGVQD (reference sequence). The CDR3 runs 18 residues. Between the trimmed V and J ends, which lost 0 bases and 2 bases, there was a span of 16 bases. The CDR3 DNA reads TGCGCCAGCAGTGAGTCGTGGACAGAGGAGATTAACACCGGGGAGCTGTTTTTT. Translation: CASSESWTEEINTGELFF.

The chain carries TRBV4-1 and TRBJ1-1, with TRBD1 matching over 9 bases. CDR1 and CDR2 from the germline V gene are MGHRA and YSYEKL. The CDR3 length is 16 residues. Germline trimming cut 4 bases from V and 0 bases from J; bases unmatched to any gene: 6. CDR3 DNA: TGCGCCAGCAGCCGAGGACAGGGGCCTATGAACACTGAAGCTTTCTTT. The encoded protein is CASSRGQGPMNTEAFF.

V usage is TRBV6-5 and J usage is TRBJ2-5; the match to TRBD2 covers 7 bases. The V gene's germline CDR1 is MNHEY and CDR2 SVGAGI. The CDR3 length is 15 residues. After removal of 0 bases from V and 1 base from J, the junction contained 2 bases not matched to a gene. The CDR3 region is CASSYSAGPQETQYF. CDR3 nucleotides: TGTGCCAGCAGTTACTCAGCGGGGCCCCAAGAGACCCAGTACTTC.

The chain links TRBV6-5 to TRBJ2-2; TRBD1 agrees at 9 bases. The junction had 5 bases not matched to a gene; V was cut back by 6 bases and J by 6 bases. The CDR3 has 14 amino acids. The germline gives CDR1 MNHEY, CDR2 SVGAGI. The CDR3 coding sequence is TGTGCCAGCAGAGAACAGGGGGCGTCCGGGGAGCTGTTTTTT. This sequence encodes CASREQGASGELFF.

J is TRBJ2-3 and V is TRBV2, with D possibly being TRBD2 (6 bases). The germline gives CDR1 SNHLY, CDR2 FYNNEI. This CDR3 is built from 15 residues. The V and J ends lost 1 base and 7 bases respectively, with 15 bases between them. Written as DNA, the CDR3 is TGTGCCAGCAGTGAAGAGGCGGGGCTGAGCAATACGCAGTATTTT. Its translation is CASSEEAGLSNTQYF. The full variable domain, rest sourced from reference TRBV2 and TRBJ2-3, is EPEVTQTPSHQVTQMGQEVILRCVPISNHLYFYWYRQILGQKVEFLVSFYNNEISEKSEIFDDQFSVERPDGSNFTLKIRSTKLEDSAMYFCASSEEAGLSNTQYFGPGTRLTVL.

The chain employs TRBV7-9 and TRBJ2-7; unclear D gene. Germline values: CDR1 SEHNR, CDR2 FQNEAQ (reference sequence). This CDR3 contains 15 residues. With 2 bases removed from V and 6 bases from J, the gap between germline ends came to 17 bases. CDR3 residues: CASSLLGRASTEQYF. The CDR3, as DNA: TGTGCCAGCAGCTTACTGGGCCGAGCCTCCACCGAGCAGTACTTC.

The chain joins TRBV29-1 to TRBJ1-4, with D possibly being TRBD1 (5 bases). CDR1 is SQVTM, CDR2 ANQGSEA, per germline. Trimming cost V 4 bases and J 6 bases, with 12 bases left between them. The CDR3 is 13 residues long. The CDR3 nucleotides read TGCAGCGTTGTTCAGGGTGGAGATGAAAAACTGTTTTTT. Its protein product is CSVVQGGDEKLFF.

The CDR3, as DNA: TGTGCCACCAGCAGAGATCAAGCAGGGCCCCACGAGCAGTACTTC. This gives the protein CATSRDQAGPHEQYF. The V call is TRBV15, the J call TRBJ2-7; tentatively, D is TRBD1 (5 bases). Germline CDR1 LNHNV, CDR2 YYDKDF (reference sequence). This CDR3 region has 15 residues. The V end was cut by 0 bases, the J end by 5 bases, with 14 bases between.

The CDR3 DNA follows: TGCGCCAGCGGGCAGGGGTTCGGTGGGGCCAACGTCCTGACTTTC. It specifies CASGQGFGGANVLTF. The chain couples TRBV5-1 to TRBJ2-6; TRBD1 might be the D (6 bases). V was pared by 7 bases and J by 3 bases, with 14 bases between. The CDR3 extends over 15 amino acids. The V gene's germline CDR1 is SGHRS and CDR2 YFSETQ.

This chain uses TRBV25-1 with TRBJ2-1; D gene unclear. The CDR3 is 12 amino acids. Germline assignment: CDR1 MGHDK and CDR2 SYGVNS. Trimming removed 4 bases from V and 8 bases from J, with 9 bases in between. The CDR3 region has the DNA TGTGCCAGCAGTGGCAATGAGGATGAGCAGTTCTTC. Its translation: CASSGNEDEQFF.

This chain uses TRBV5-1 with TRBJ1-6; D may be TRBD1 (5 bases). V shed 4 bases and J shed 6 bases, with 17 bases lying between them. The CDR3 sequence is 16 residues long. The germline CDR1 and CDR2 sequences are SGHRS and YFSETQ. The CDR3 loop is CASSPLGATPNSPLHF. CDR3 DNA sequence: TGCGCCAGCAGCCCCCTAGGGGCGACTCCTAATTCACCCCTCCACTTT.

The chain couples TRBV4-3 to TRBJ1-2, with D maybe TRBD1 (6 bases). The V gene's germline CDR1 is LGHNA and CDR2 YSLEER. V shed 0 bases and J shed 4 bases, with 12 bases lying between them. The CDR3 length is 15 residues. CDR3 residues: CASSQDTGYGYGYTF. The CDR3 coding sequence is TGCGCCAGCAGCCAAGATACAGGGTACGGCTATGGCTACACCTTC.

The DNA for the CDR3 is TGTGCCATCAGTGAGTCCGGGTATTCCTATGGCTACACCTTC. This codes for CAISESGYSYGYTF. The chain couples TRBV10-3 to TRBJ1-2, with D hard to call. V lost 0 bases, J lost 4 bases, and 9 bases lay in between. Looked up from germline, CDR1 is ENHRY and CDR2 is SYGVKD. The CDR3 runs to 14 residues.

The chain carries TRBV7-2 and TRBJ1-4; TRBD1 matches 8 bases. The V segment lost 1 base and the J segment 7 bases; nucleotides outside the gene matches: 2. Germline-derived CDR1 and CDR2 are SGHTA and FQGNSA. The CDR3 has 14 amino acids. As DNA, the CDR3 is TGTGCCAGCAGCTTAGGGACAGGGACTGAAAAACTGTTTTTT. Translated: CASSLGTGTEKLFF.

V gene TRBV15 combines with J gene TRBJ1-1, with 8 bases matching TRBD1. The CDR3 runs 13 residues. Germline lookup yields CDR1 LNHNV and CDR2 YYDKDF (reference sequence). V lost 3 bases, J lost 8 bases, and 5 bases stayed unmatched. CDR3 protein: CATSREGQGEAFF. The CDR3 region has the DNA TGTGCCACCAGCAGGGAAGGACAGGGCGAAGCTTTCTTT.

The chain combines TRBV19 with TRBJ1-4; D not certain. Germline V gene sequence: CDR1 LNHDA, CDR2 SQIVND (reference sequence). The CDR3 covers 15 residues. The V and J ends lost 1 base and 8 bases respectively, with 14 bases between them. The CDR3 coding sequence is TGTGCCAGTAGTATAGCAAGCACTCGTTCCGAAAAACTGTTTTTT. This gives the protein CASSIASTRSEKLFF. The whole variable domain, remainder taken from reference TRBV19 and TRBJ1-4, is DGGITQSPKYLFRKEGQNVTLSCEQNLNHDAMYWYRQDPGQGLRLIYYSQIVNDFQKGDIAEGYSVSREKKESFPLTVTSAQKNPTAFYLCASSIASTRSEKLFFGSGTQLSVL.

The chain is built from TRBV7-2 and TRBJ1-5, with TRBD1 identical over 7 bases. V trimming: 4 bases; J trimming: 3 bases; junction bases outside the gene matches: 3. This CDR3 contains 14 residues. Germline lookup yields CDR1 SGHTA and CDR2 FQGNSA. CDR3 DNA: TGTGCCAGCAGCTCTACAGGGGCCAATCAGCCCCAGCATTTT. This codes for CASSSTGANQPQHF.

V is TRBV10-3 and J is TRBJ1-2; D gene ambiguous. V lost 0 bases to trimming and J lost 2 bases, with 10 bases between them. Germline V gives CDR1 ENHRY, CDR2 SYGVKD. The CDR3 is 15 residues long. CDR3 protein: CAISESRTANYGYTF. CDR3 in DNA: TGTGCCATCAGTGAGTCTAGAACAGCAAACTATGGCTACACCTTC.

The chain combines TRBV29-1 with TRBJ1-1; D is ambiguous. Germline V lookup: CDR1 SQVTM, CDR2 ANQGSEA. V was pared by 2 bases and J by 11 bases, with 18 bases between. CDR3 length: 13 residues. The CDR3 nucleotides read TGCAGCGTTGAAAGTGGCCCAGAAGATCGCGCTTTCTTT. Translation: CSVESGPEDRAFF.

V and J are TRBV6-5 and TRBJ1-1; D remains ambiguous. Germline assignment: CDR1 MNHEY and CDR2 SVGAGI. The V end was cut by 6 bases, the J end by 4 bases, with 9 bases between. This CDR3 contains 12 residues. CDR3 loop: CASSLSGTEAFF. The DNA of the CDR3 is TGTGCCAGCAGCCTAAGCGGCACTGAAGCTTTCTTT.

CDR3 residues: CASSLVGSKDTQYF. The CDR3 DNA sequence: TGTGCCAGCAGCTTGGTCGGTAGTAAAGATACGCAGTATTTT. This chain links TRBV5-4 with TRBJ2-3; D ambiguous. Per the germline V gene, CDR1 is SGHNT and CDR2 is YYREEE (reference sequence). Trimming removed 0 bases at V and 5 bases at J, with 10 bases between. The CDR3 sequence is 14 residues long.

In DNA form, the CDR3 reads TGTGCCAGCAGCGTATTTGCGGGGGGTCGGGATTACGAGCAGTACTTC. This sequence encodes CASSVFAGGRDYEQYF. The V gene is TRBV9, the J gene TRBJ2-7; 8 nucleotides match TRBD2. V dropped 1 base and J dropped 4; count of bases not matched to a gene: 10. Germline CDR1 SGDLS, CDR2 YYNGEE. The CDR3 contains 16 residues.